The 3 T cell receptor beta chains below all came from one sample that was sequenced in a study of regulatory T cells in long-lasting Graves disease. iRepertoire HTBI primers and Arm-PCR of CDR3 regions built TCR beta libraries. TCRdb re-analysed the multiplex PCR reads in MiXCR, keeping a single row per CDR3 protein. In the table there are about 400,000 distinct CDR3 sequences, around 20% of which are singletons. Sample time point: persistent/refractory GD, antithyroid drugs over 5 years with positive TRAb. The TCR library was made from RNA extracted from PBMCs. The sequenced sample was peripheral blood mononuclear cells (PBMCs), obtained when the disease was refractory, from a patient treated with antithyroid drugs. These receptors came from a female donor with Graves disease.

This chain's CDR3 is CASSSGGVDEQFF. CDR3 DNA: TGTGCCAGCAGCAGCGGGGGGGTGGATGAGCAGTTCTTC. The chain recombines TRBV12-3 or TRBV12-4 with TRBJ2-1, with 10 positions matching TRBD2. CDR3 length: 13 amino acids. Germline trimming cut 6 bases from V and 8 bases from J; bases unmatched to any gene: 4.

This clonotype was recorded many times. This chain uses TRBV7-8 with TRBJ2-5, with a possible D match to TRBD2 (5 bases). Germline V gives CDR1 SGHVS, CDR2 FQNEAQ. Trimming took 4 bases from V and 4 from J, leaving 10 bases between them. There are 13 residues in the CDR3. CDR3 DNA sequence: TGTGCCAGCAGCTACCCTCGGGGAGAGACCCAGTACTTC. Its protein product is CASSYPRGETQYF.

This clonotype has more than one count but fewer than ten. The chain uses TRBV7-2 and TRBJ2-2, with 7 bases that match TRBD1. Germline CDR1 SGHTA, CDR2 FQGNSA. Germline trimming cut 5 bases from V and 2 bases from J; bases unmatched to any gene: 8. The CDR3 spans 16 residues. As DNA, the CDR3 is TGTGCCAGCAGCCCCCGGAGACAGGGTAACACCGGGGAGCTGTTTTTT. Translation gives CASSPRRQGNTGELFF.